This TCR beta chain emerged from a study of blood T cell repertoires in COVID-19. Study background: T cells, B-cell-depleted T cells, or PBMCs provided the cDNA or gDNA that served as material.

Authors' analysis steps: It was from reference gene primer amplification that nucleated cell counts were estimated. Data came from immunoSEQ multiplex PCR; TCRdb stores just in-frame clones and leaves some out. V and J calls and clone size are given by that table; D and trimming were obtained from the DNA. Here the sample spans about 200,000 clones, 86% being singletons. Sequencing was done on a sample of peripheral blood. This receptor was obtained from a woman aged 70 to 79 with acute or convalescent COVID-19.

As DNA, the CDR3 is TGTGCCAGTAGTATTTTGGCGGGCTACGAGCAGTACTTC. Translation: CASSILAGYEQYF. The gene calls are TRBV19 and TRBJ2-7; D may be TRBD2 (5 bases). V lost 3 bases and J 3 bases, leaving 9 bases between the germline ends. The CDR3 is 13 residues long. CDR1 and CDR2 (germline): LNHDA, SQIVND (reference sequence).